The rows below give T cell receptor beta chains drawn from one sample of a study of tumor and adjacent non-tumor tissue in lung cancer. Each CDR3 protein gets one entry after TCRdb re-called the multiplex PCR reads with MiXCR. The sample records 60,000 to 85,000 distinct CDR3 sequences, more than 75% being singletons. Sample: distant non-tumor lung tissue. The receptor set was obtained from a man aged 55 to 70 with non-small cell lung cancer. Both conserved end residues are part of each CDR3. D genes are given only for firm matches. Clone sizes are given selectively: once, few, many, or a class where the clone is expanded.

clone_size | d_call | j_call | v_call | cdr3_aa | cdr3_nt
NA | NA | TRBJ2-2 | TRBV21-1 | CASSKTGASGNAPLRANTVELFF | TGTGCCAGCAGCAAAACGGGCGCAAGCGGGAACGCTCCTCTAAGAGCGAACACCGTGGAGCTGTTTTTT
NA | TRBD2 | TRBJ2-7 | TRBV6-1 | CTSFTSGTYEQYF | TGTACCAGCTTCACTAGCGGAACCTATGAGCAGTACTTC
NA | TRBD1 | TRBJ2-7 | TRBV11-2 | CANSYTGTVYEQYF | TGTGCCAATAGCTATACCGGGACAGTTTACGAGCAGTACTTC
many | NA | TRBJ2-7 | TRBV5-1 | CASRAEGTYEQYF | TGCGCCAGCAGGGCCGAAGGTACCTACGAGCAGTACTTC
many | NA | TRBJ2-2 | TRBV14 | CASSQDQDLFTGELFF | TGTGCCAGCAGCCAAGATCAGGATCTTTTCACCGGGGAGCTGTTTTTT
NA | NA | TRBJ1-1 | TRBV20-1 | CSARDPTSWCTKAFF | TGCAGTGCTAGAGATCCAACATCTTGGTGCACTAAAGCTTTCTTT
NA | NA | TRBJ1-5 | TRBV27 | CASSPDSGINQPQHF | TGTGCCAGCAGTCCGGACAGCGGGATAAATCAGCCCCAGCATTTT
NA | NA | TRBJ2-7 | TRBV6-5 | CASSGTFYEQYF | TGTGCCAGCAGCGGGACTTTCTACGAGCAGTACTTC
few | NA | TRBJ2-1 | TRBV28 | CAGGESYNEQFF | TGTGCCGGGGGAGAGTCCTACAATGAGCAGTTCTTC
NA | NA | TRBJ2-7 | TRBV29-1 | CSVVSGPILYEQYF | TGCAGCGTTGTCTCGGGGCCAATTCTGTACGAGCAGTACTTC
NA | TRBD2 | TRBJ2-6 | TRBV10-3 | CAISEHETSRRDSGANVLTF | TGTGCCATCAGCGAACATGAGACTAGCAGGAGGGACTCTGGGGCCAACGTCCTGACTTTC
NA | NA | TRBJ1-5 | TRBV10-3 | CAISGTSRHQPQHF | TGTGCCATCAGCGGGACATCGCGTCATCAGCCCCAGCATTTT
NA | TRBD2 | TRBJ2-7 | TRBV4-1 | CASSQERTSGNLPYF | TGCGCCAGCAGCCAGGAGCGGACTAGCGGGAATCTGCCGTACTTC
once | NA | TRBJ2-7 | TRBV12-3/TRBV12-4 | CAGSPGIVGLEQYF | TGTGCCGGCAGTCCCGGGATAGTGGGTCTCGAGCAGTACTTC
NA | NA | TRBJ2-4 | TRBV6-1 | CATWGAVKNIQYF | TGTGCCACATGGGGGGCTGTAAAAAACATTCAGTACTTC
NA | NA | TRBJ2-7 | TRBV11-3 | CASSSVGYEQYF | TGTGCAAGCAGCTCAGTGGGCTACGAGCAGTACTTC
NA | TRBD2 | TRBJ2-7 | TRBV5-4 | CASSWRGLGDSYEQYF | TGTGCCAGCAGCTGGCGGGGACTAGGGGACTCCTACGAGCAATACTTC
NA | TRBD2 | TRBJ2-7 | TRBV4-1 | CVSSQDSSGTPSREQYF | TGCGTCAGTAGCCAAGACTCTAGCGGGACCCCTTCGCGGGAGCAGTACTTC
NA | NA | TRBJ2-7 | TRBV20-1 | CSASSGLQNSYEQYF | TGCAGTGCATCGTCCGGACTACAGAATTCCTACGAGCAGTACTTC
NA | NA | TRBJ2-3 | TRBV5-5 | CASSRCGYRPDTQYF | TGTGCCAGCAGCCGGTGTGGATATCGGCCAGATACGCAGTATTTT
many | TRBD1 | TRBJ2-5 | TRBV5-1 | CASRSRDRAQETQYF | TGCGCCAGCAGATCTAGGGACAGGGCCCAAGAGACCCAGTACTTC
many | TRBD1 | TRBJ2-1 | TRBV25-1 | CASSENRGWVYEQFF | TGTGCCAGCAGTGAAAACAGGGGGTGGGTTTATGAGCAGTTCTTC
NA | NA | TRBJ2-3 | TRBV10-3 | CAIRERRQSTDTQYF | TGTGCCATCAGAGAGCGTCGTCAGAGCACTGATACGCAGTATTTT
once | NA | TRBJ1-1 | TRBV11-1 | CASSLSQGTEAFF | TGTGCCAGCAGCTTATCGCAGGGGACTGAGGCTTTCTTT
NA | NA | TRBJ2-3 | TRBV11-3 | CTISSGLADITDTQYF | TGTACCATCAGCTCCGGGCTGGCAGATATCACAGATACGCAGTATTTT
NA | NA | TRBJ2-2 | TRBV18 | CASSHLPDPNTGELFF | TGTGCCAGCTCACACCTCCCCGACCCGAACACCGGGGAGCTGTTTTTT
NA | NA | TRBJ2-1 | TRBV6-5 | CASTLGSTNEQFF | TGTGCCAGCACATTGGGTAGCACCAATGAGCAGTTCTTC
NA | NA | TRBJ2-3 | TRBV5-5 | CASSRWRERQGTQYF | TGTGCCAGCAGCCGCTGGAGAGAGCGGCAAGGTACGCAGTATTTT
NA | TRBD2 | TRBJ2-7 | TRBV11-2 | CASSSRTSGTSYEQYF | TGTGCCAGCAGCTCCCGGACTAGCGGGACCTCCTACGAGCAGTACTTC
NA | NA | TRBJ1-1 | TRBV6-5 | CASSYGGQMSTEAFF | TGTGCCAGCAGTTACGGTGGTCAGATGTCCACTGAAGCCTTCTTT
NA | NA | TRBJ1-1 | TRBV6-5 | CASGYGGQVPTEVFF | TGTGCCAGCGGTTACGGCGGTCAGGTGCCCACTGAAGTTTTCTTT
NA | NA | TRBJ2-4 | TRBV6-1 | CASGEAPVGSAKNIQYF | TGTGCTAGCGGCGAAGCGCCGGTAGGGTCCGCCAAAAACATTCAGTACTTC
NA | NA | TRBJ1-2 | TRBV29-1 | CSAVGDSLSYSYTF | TGCAGCGCCGTCGGGGATAGCCTTTCCTATAGCTACACCTTC